The sequence of this TCR beta chain was determined in a study of cytotoxic CD8 clonotypes in ibrutinib-treated CLL. Study information: Treatment had run for a median about twelve months, range 6 to 36, when response samples were taken. Averaging across samples gave approximately 270,000 productive templates and 94,082 productive rearrangements. Study conclusions and caveats: Clonality was higher at baseline than in age-matched healthy donors and tracked circulating CD8+ T-cell counts.

This CDR3 region has 15 residues. CDR1 is SGHRS and CDR2 is YFSETQ in the germline V gene. V shed 0 bases, J shed 5 bases, and the junction held 3 bases outside the gene matches. This clone was counted only a few times. The antigen is not known. T cells were sequenced at a targeted depth of 1 in 200,000 to 1 in 1 million. TCRdb's table, derived via immunoSEQ multiplex PCR, lists solely in-frame clones and lacks some. The sample shows 150,000 to 200,000 clones, 70% to 85% of them seen only once. J is TRBJ1-1 and V is TRBV5-1; 11 bases are shared with TRBD1. This sequence was found in a human donor with chronic lymphocytic leukemia. This specimen was PBMCs, taken after 24 months of ibrutinib treatment. CDR3 DNA: TGCGCCAGCAGCTTGGGGGACAGGGGGATTACTGAAGCTTTCTTT. This encodes CASSLGDRGITEAFF.